These 15 T cell receptor beta chains came from one sample sequenced in a study of CD8 T cells in Susac syndrome. Random hexamers served to reverse transcribe roughly 0.5 to 1 ug RNA. TCRdb itself ran the immunoSEQ multiplex PCR reads through MiXCR, one entry per CDR3 protein. The sample carries around 100,000 distinct CDR3 sequences, 95% recorded once. Sequenced input: CD8+ T cells from PBMCs. The origin of the receptors is a human donor with Susac syndrome.

The chain recombines TRBV14 with TRBJ2-1; D is ambiguous. V lost 0 bases and J lost 8, with 14 bases in between. The CDR3 covers 15 residues. Per germline, CDR1 SGHDN and CDR2 FVKESK. CDR3 loop: CASSQDGVWSHEQFF. The CDR3 coding sequence is TGTGCCAGCAGCCAAGATGGGGTTTGGAGTCATGAGCAGTTCTTC.

The gene calls are TRBV2 and TRBJ1-5; 8 nucleotides match TRBD1. V shed 4 bases and J 3 bases; nucleotides not matched to a gene: 5. Per the germline V gene, CDR1 is SNHLY and CDR2 is FYNNEI. The CDR3 is 15 amino acids. The CDR3 loop is CASSGTGRTNQPQHF. In nucleotides, the CDR3 is TGTGCCAGCAGTGGGACAGGGAGGACCAATCAGCCCCAGCATTTT.

The chain is built from TRBV20-1 and TRBJ2-6, with D hard to call. Germline lookup yields CDR1 DFQATT and CDR2 SNEGSKA (reference sequence). The V gene lost 6 bases and the J gene lost 0 bases, with 9 bases spanning the gap. The CDR3 loop spans 14 amino acids. The CDR3 DNA reads TGCAGTGCGTGTGAGGTCTCTGGGGCCAACGTCCTGACTTTC. Amino acid sequence: CSACEVSGANVLTF.

In this sample, this clonotype turned up once. V and J are TRBV3-1 and TRBJ2-7; D is uncertain. The germline V and J ends were trimmed by 4 bases and 0 bases, with 10 bases remaining between them. The CDR3 runs to 14 residues. Germline CDR1 and CDR2: LGHDT and YNNKEL (reference sequence). The CDR3, as DNA: TGTGCCAGCAGCCCCGTCGACCCCTCCTACGAGCAGTACTTC. It is translated as CASSPVDPSYEQYF.

V usage is TRBV6-6 and J usage is TRBJ2-1; 11 bases match TRBD1. CDR1 and CDR2 (germline): MNHNY, SVGAGI (reference sequence). The CDR3 is 14 amino acids. The J segment lost 6 bases and the V segment lost 8 bases, leaving 6 bases of the junction unmatched. CDR3 sequence (DNA): TGTGCCAGCCGAACCGGGACAGGGGGCAATGAGCAGTTCTTC. Protein product: CASRTGTGGNEQFF.

This chain joins TRBV13 and TRBJ1-2; TRBD1 is a possible D gene (6 bases). Germline CDR1 and CDR2: PRHDT and FYEKMQ (reference sequence). CDR3 size: 12 residues. V was cut by 5 bases and J by 8 bases, with 12 bases left in between. The CDR3 spells CASSQQGSGYTF. CDR3 in DNA: TGTGCCAGCAGCCAACAGGGATCCGGCTACACCTTC.

For the CDR3, the DNA is TGTGCCAGCAGTTTAGGGTCCGCGGCCCAGCATTTT. Its translation: CASSLGSAAQHF. The chain combines TRBV12-3 or TRBV12-4 with TRBJ1-5; D is unclear. V shed 1 base and J shed 11 bases, with 9 bases lying between them. This CDR3 is 12 amino acids long.

The chain is built from TRBV29-1 and TRBJ1-2, with 8 positions matching TRBD1. The CDR3 covers 13 residues. The V gene's germline CDR1 is SQVTM and CDR2 ANQGSEA. V lost 4 bases and J lost 6; bases outside the gene matches: 7. The CDR3 loop reads CSVVEQGGNGYTF. Here the CDR3 DNA reads TGCAGCGTTGTTGAACAGGGGGGAAATGGCTACACCTTC.

This chain joins TRBV15 and TRBJ2-5; D gene uncertain. The CDR3 length is 13 residues. Trimming took 3 bases from V and 1 from J, leaving 6 bases between them. Germline V gene sequence: CDR1 LNHNV, CDR2 YYDKDF (reference sequence). The CDR3 nucleotides read TGTGCCACCAGCAGTGAGCCCCAAGAGACCCAGTACTTC. It encodes CATSSEPQETQYF.

J is TRBJ2-3 and V is TRBV19, with unresolved D. Trimming removed 7 bases at V and 2 bases at J, with 13 bases between. CDR1 is LNHDA and CDR2 is SQIVND in the germline V gene (reference sequence). CDR3 length: 14 residues. CDR3 protein: CASNSGWTTDTQYF. The CDR3 nucleotides read TGTGCCAGTAACAGTGGCTGGACCACAGATACGCAGTATTTT.

This sequence joins TRBV27 and TRBJ1-1, with 11 bases that match TRBD1. The CDR3 loop spans 15 amino acids. V shed 2 bases, J shed 4 bases, and the junction held 3 bases outside the gene matches. Looked up from germline, CDR1 is MNHEY and CDR2 is SMNVEV (reference sequence). The CDR3 sequence: CASSLPGQGGTEAFF. CDR3 nucleotides: TGTGCCAGCAGTTTACCGGGACAGGGGGGCACTGAAGCTTTCTTT.

The V gene is TRBV20-1, the J gene TRBJ1-2, with D hard to call. Trimming stripped 1 base from V and 0 bases from J, with 9 bases between. CDR3 size: 14 residues. CDR1 is DFQATT and CDR2 is SNEGSKA in the germline V gene (reference sequence). CDR3 amino acids: CSARGPPPNYGYTF. CDR3 sequence (DNA): TGCAGTGCTAGAGGGCCGCCTCCTAACTATGGCTACACCTTC.

The genes are TRBV4-1 and TRBJ1-1; D might be TRBD1 (6 bases). The CDR3 is 13 amino acids. Trimming left V 6 bases short and J 5 bases short, with 13 bases between. Germline assignment: CDR1 MGHRA and CDR2 YSYEKL. The CDR3 bases are TGCGCCAGCAGACTACAGGGTTCAACTGAAGCTTTCTTT. This sequence encodes CASRLQGSTEAFF.

The chain employs TRBV6-6 and TRBJ2-7, with no clear D. The germline V gene encodes CDR1 MNHNY and CDR2 SVGAGI (reference sequence). The V end lost 4 bases, the J end lost 2 bases, and 12 bases lay between the germline ends. The length of the CDR3 is 14 residues. This CDR3 reads CASSSPGQPYEQYF. DNA for the CDR3: TGTGCCAGCAGTTCTCCCGGCCAGCCCTACGAGCAGTACTTC.

This rearrangement joins TRBV29-1 to TRBJ2-1; tentative D call: TRBD2 (6 bases). The V gene lost 6 bases and the J gene lost 9 bases, with 15 bases spanning the gap. The CDR3 covers 12 residues. Looked up from germline, CDR1 is SQVTM and CDR2 is ANQGSEA. CDR3 loop: CSVPTLASEQFF. CDR3 sequence (DNA): TGCAGCGTCCCAACCCTAGCGTCTGAGCAGTTCTTC.